The 8 T cell receptor beta chains in this list originate from one sample, sequenced in a study of beta chain features in type 1 diabetes. Expressed TCRB transcripts were sequenced after all isolated RNA was converted to cDNA. This table comes from immunoSEQ multiplex PCR, and its TCRdb copy is limited to in-frame clones, with some not included. Of hundreds of thousands of clones listed, roughly 13% are singletons. General study results and limits: Among patients with Type 1 diabetes, TCRB CDR3s were moderately but significantly shorter in every one of the four CD4+ subsets.

Their antigens are not known. The sequenced material came from naive CD4+ T cells from blood. Source of these receptors: a man aged 18 to 30 with type 1 diabetes.

V usage is TRBV5-4 and J usage is TRBJ2-3; D may be TRBD1 (5 bases). The germline CDR1 and CDR2 sequences are SGHNT and YYREEE (reference sequence). V was trimmed by 7 bases and J by 5 bases, leaving 17 bases between them. CDR3 length: 14 residues. This CDR3 is CASWGGYTQDTQYF. In DNA form, the CDR3 reads TGTGCCAGCTGGGGCGGTTATACCCAAGATACGCAGTATTTT.

This clone was recorded a few times. The gene calls are TRBV6-5 and TRBJ2-7, with D perhaps assigned TRBD1 or TRBD2 (5 bases each). Per the germline V gene, CDR1 is MNHEY and CDR2 is SVGAGI. Trimming cost V 4 bases and J 2 bases, with 9 bases left between them. This CDR3 comprises 13 residues. The CDR3, as DNA: TGTGCCAGCAGTTCGACAGCGGCCTACGAGCAGTACTTC. Amino acid sequence: CASSSTAAYEQYF.

This clone occurred a few times. This chain connects TRBV19 to TRBJ2-7; D unclear. The germline V gene encodes CDR1 LNHDA and CDR2 SQIVND (reference sequence). V lost 5 bases and J lost 0, with 11 bases in between. This CDR3 is built from 14 residues. The CDR3 loop is CASSFGRSSYEQYF. The CDR3 bases are TGTGCCAGTAGTTTTGGCCGTAGCTCCTACGAGCAGTACTTC.

CDR3 sequence reads: CAWSGLTYNEQFF. In nucleotides, the CDR3 is TGTGCCTGGAGTGGGCTCACCTACAATGAGCAGTTCTTC. The gene calls are TRBV30 and TRBJ2-1; D is unclear. Trimming removed 1 base at V and 2 bases at J, with 6 bases between. The CDR3 loop spans 13 amino acids. Germline loops: CDR1 GTSNPN, CDR2 SVGIG (reference sequence).

This clone was observed many times. The chain uses TRBV2 and TRBJ2-1; a weak D match, TRBD2 (5 bases). The germline V gene has CDR1 SNHLY and CDR2 FYNNEI. The CDR3 extends over 15 amino acids. The ends were cut back, 2 bases at V and 2 bases at J, with 10 bases in the middle. CDR3 protein: CASSESGYPYNEQFF. DNA of the CDR3: TGTGCCAGCAGTGAATCGGGGTACCCCTACAATGAGCAGTTCTTC.

In this sample, this clone turned up a few times. The rearrangement uses TRBV5-4 and TRBJ2-5; a weak D match, TRBD1 (6 bases). V dropped 2 bases and J dropped 3 bases, with 14 bases sitting between them. This CDR3 region has 15 residues. CDR1 SGHNT and CDR2 YYREEE come from the germline V gene (reference sequence). CDR3 bases: TGTGCCAGCAGCTTCTCAGGGGTGAGGGAAGAGACCCAGTACTTC. This sequence encodes CASSFSGVREETQYF.

This clone has a single count. The chain links TRBV7-9 to TRBJ1-3, with D possibly being TRBD1 (5 bases). V lost 5 bases and J 6 bases, leaving 14 bases between the germline ends. From germline, CDR1 is SEHNR and CDR2 FQNEAQ (reference sequence). CDR3 length: 14 residues. DNA for the CDR3: TGTGCCAGCAGCCCGGGACGGAATATAAACACCATATATTTT. Translated: CASSPGRNINTIYF.

The chain uses TRBV11-1 and TRBJ2-3, with D perhaps being TRBD1 or TRBD2 (6 bases each). Deletions cut 2 bases from V and 1 base from J, with 19 bases between. This CDR3 region has 18 residues. The germline V gene encodes CDR1 SGHAT and CDR2 FQDESV (reference sequence). The CDR3 loop reads CASSLSAPGGPRTDTQYF. The CDR3 DNA follows: TGTGCCAGCAGCTTATCAGCTCCTGGGGGGCCCCGCACAGATACGCAGTATTTT.